Reported below is one TCR beta chain. Here immunoSEQ multiplex PCR was the method, and the copy in TCRdb shows in-frame clones only, minus some. The data hold about 18,000 clones, with approximately 79% observed a single time. V lost 3 bases and J lost 3, with 12 bases in between. The CDR3 is 14 residues long. Germline V gene lookup returns CDR1 LNHDA and CDR2 SQIVND (reference sequence). This sample was taken from a study of neoadjuvant anti-PD-1 for oral cavity cancer. The sequenced sample was PBMCs, obtained before nivolumab (anti-PD-1) treatment. V usage is TRBV19 and J usage is TRBJ2-7, with D perhaps TRBD1 or TRBD2 (5 bases each). The sequence came from a person aged 40-85 years with oral cavity squamous cell carcinoma. DNA of the CDR3: TGTGCCAGTAGTATTGGTCAGGGAGACTACGAGCAGTACTTC. It specifies CASSIGQGDYEQYF. Full variable domain (remainder filled in from reference TRBV19 and TRBJ2-7): DGGITQSPKYLFRKEGQNVTLSCEQNLNHDAMYWYRQDPGQGLRLIYYSQIVNDFQKGDIAEGYSVSREKKESFPLTVTSAQKNPTAFYLCASSIGQGDYEQYFGPGTRLTVT.